This T cell receptor beta chain was documented in a study of OX40 agonist ivuxolimab in advanced cancers. At the level of the study: Patients enrolled in dose escalation were diagnosed with hepatocellular carcinoma, melanoma, renal cell or head and neck cancer. Partial responses were achieved by three patients: one hepatocellular carcinoma, two cutaneous melanoma. Study conclusions and caveats: Which antigen the expanded peripheral T cells recognized is unknown. Among the least clonally expanded were partial responders at 0.1-3.0 mg/kg.

The data were produced by immunoSEQ multiplex PCR, yet TCRdb's version contains in-frame clones alone and is incomplete. The repertoire holds approximately 70,000 clones, roughly 82% seen once, with about 5.5% in the top ten. Note on this clone: What it binds is unknown.

Germline V gene data show CDR1 as MDHEN and CDR2 as SYDVKM. CDR3 length equals 10 residues. The V end was cut by 1 base, the J end by 8 bases, with 0 bases between. The chain is built from TRBV28 and TRBJ2-1, with no clear D. The sequence derives from an adult with an advanced solid tumor such as melanoma, head and neck, liver or kidney cancer. This specimen was CD4+ or CD8+ T cells sorted from blood, taken in a trial of the OX40 agonist ivuxolimab. The CDR3 DNA reads as TGTGCCAGCAGTTTATATGAGCAGTTCTTC. Protein product: CASSLYEQFF.